These 22 T cell receptor beta chains were sequenced from one sample in a study of blood T cells in healthy people across ages. The authors ran a second PCR of about 7 to 11 cycles using a sample-barcoded 5' primer and a J-beta primer mix. TCRdb re-called the 5' RACE reads through MiXCR, storing one row per CDR3 protein. The sample records roughly 680,000 distinct CDR3 sequences, over 20% being singletons. Sequenced input: blood. These receptors were taken from a man between 65 and 85 years old in good health.

This chain uses TRBV14 with TRBJ1-3; a weak D match, TRBD1 (5 bases). V was pared by 6 bases and J by 2 bases, with 11 bases between. CDR3 size: 14 residues. Germline V gives CDR1 SGHDN, CDR2 FVKESK. The CDR3 protein is CASSRDGAGNTIYF. The CDR3 bases are TGTGCCAGCAGTCGGGACGGCGCTGGAAACACCATATATTTT. Based on the CDR3 plus reference TRBV14 and TRBJ1-3, the full variable domain is EAGVTQFPSHSVIEKGQTVTLRCDPISGHDNLYWYRRVMGKEIKFLLHFVKESKQDESGMPNNRFLAERTGGTYSTLKVQPAELEDSGVYFCASSRDGAGNTIYFGEGSWLTVV.

This clonotype was seen a few times. The rearrangement uses TRBV20-1 and TRBJ2-1; 9 bases are shared with TRBD1. The J call is in doubt because the DNA end fits TRBJ2-5 better. Germline V gives CDR1 DFQATT, CDR2 SNEGSKA (reference sequence). CDR3 size: 15 residues. The CDR3 DNA reads as TGCAGTGCCGGCCGGCCGGGACAGGGATATGGGACCCAGTACTTC. Its translation is CSAGRPGQGYGTQYF.

The chain joins TRBV4-1 to TRBJ2-7; 9 bases agree with TRBD1. Judging by the DNA end, TRBJ2-5 fits better; the J call may be wrong. Looked up from germline, CDR1 is MGHRA and CDR2 is YSYEKL. The CDR3 covers 15 residues. DNA for the CDR3: TGCGCCAGCAGCCAAGAGAGGGACAGGGTGGAGACCCAGTACTTC. This translates into CASSQERDRVETQYF.

This clonotype was observed at least ten times. V usage is TRBV7-2 and J usage is TRBJ2-7; 13 bases agree with TRBD2. V shed 4 bases, J shed 3 bases, and the junction held 6 bases outside the gene matches. Germline V lookup: CDR1 SGHTA, CDR2 FQGNSA. The CDR3 spans 16 residues. CDR3 residues: CASSSPTSGRVYEQYF. The CDR3 nucleotides are TGTGCCAGCAGCTCACCTACTAGCGGGAGGGTCTACGAGCAGTACTTC.

The chain carries TRBV6-6 and TRBJ2-5, with D maybe TRBD1 (6 bases). This CDR3 region has 14 residues. Germline V gene lookup returns CDR1 MNHNY and CDR2 SVGAGI (reference sequence). Deletions cut 2 bases from V and 5 bases from J, with 12 bases between. CDR3 DNA: TGTGCCAGCAGTTACCAGGGGCGCAAGGAGACCCAGTACTTC. Protein sequence: CASSYQGRKETQYF.

The table lists this clonotype with a few counts. The V and J genes are TRBV9 and TRBJ2-7; D may be TRBD1 (5 bases). Germline V gives CDR1 SGDLS, CDR2 YYNGEE. The CDR3 runs to 14 residues. Trimming removed 3 bases at V and 6 bases at J, with 16 bases between. The CDR3 nucleotides read TGTGCCAGCAGCGAGTCCCAGGGAAAAGGCGAGCAGTACTTC. It is translated as CASSESQGKGEQYF.

V usage is TRBV20-1 and J usage is TRBJ2-1; possible D gene TRBD2, 6 bases. CDR1 and CDR2 (germline): DFQATT, SNEGSKA (reference sequence). The CDR3 has 13 amino acids. With 6 bases removed from V and 4 bases from J, the gap between germline ends came to 13 bases. The CDR3 is CSATGDWYNEQFF. The CDR3 nucleotides read TGCAGTGCCACCGGGGACTGGTACAATGAGCAGTTCTTC.

This clonotype came up once. In DNA, the CDR3 is TGTGCCAGCAGTTTATCTCCAGCTACGAACACTGAAGCTTTCTTT. Encoded protein: CASSLSPATNTEAFF. J is TRBJ1-1 and V is TRBV28; D gene ambiguous. The germline V gene has CDR1 MDHEN and CDR2 SYDVKM. V was cut by 1 base and J by 1 base, with 10 bases left in between. This CDR3 comprises 15 residues.

This clonotype was seen more than once but under ten times. This sequence joins TRBV12-3 or TRBV12-4 and TRBJ2-7; possibly TRBD2 for D (6 bases). The CDR3 loop spans 13 amino acids. The V end was cut by 6 bases, the J end by 9 bases, with 18 bases between. Here the CDR3 DNA reads TGTGCCAGCAGGCTGGTGGCCAAGGAGGGGCAGTACTTC. Translated, it gives CASRLVAKEGQYF.

The chain employs TRBV12-3 or TRBV12-4 and TRBJ1-4; 10 positions match TRBD1. The trim removed 6 bases at V and 4 bases at J, leaving 14 bases unmatched. The CDR3 is 18 residues long. The CDR3 is CASSSIPGTGDGNEKLFF. In nucleotides, the CDR3 is TGTGCCAGCAGCAGCATTCCCGGGACAGGGGATGGTAATGAAAAACTGTTTTTT.

This clonotype showed up many times. V gene TRBV5-1 combines with J gene TRBJ2-5; TRBD1 matches 7 bases. The J segment lost 2 bases and the V segment lost 4 bases, leaving 5 bases of the junction unmatched. Germline V gene lookup returns CDR1 SGHRS and CDR2 YFSETQ. The CDR3 is 14 residues long. CDR3 in DNA: TGCGCCAGCAGCCCTACAGGGGCTCAAGAGACCCAGTACTTC. This gives the protein CASSPTGAQETQYF.

A few counts support this clonotype. It may be a read error: a sequence one base away is much more abundant. The V gene is TRBV18, the J gene TRBJ1-4; D remains ambiguous. Germline V gene sequence: CDR1 KGHSH, CDR2 LQKENI. Trimming took off 4 bases at V and 0 bases at J, with 9 bases between the two ends. CDR3 length: 15 amino acids. CDR3 nucleotides: TGTGCCAGCTCACAACAGACAACAACTAATGAAAAACTGTTTTTT. It codes for CASSQQTTTNEKLFF.

Only a few counts were recorded for this clonotype. This chain uses TRBV29-1 with TRBJ1-2, with TRBD1 matching over 9 bases. Germline-derived CDR1 and CDR2 are SQVTM and ANQGSEA. The CDR3 loop spans 12 amino acids. The V gene end was trimmed by 6 bases and the J gene end by 3 bases; junction bases not matched to a gene: 2. The CDR3 DNA follows: TGCAGCGTGAGGACAGGGGACTATGGCTACACCTTC. This encodes CSVRTGDYGYTF.

There are a few counts of this clonotype. The gene calls are TRBV2 and TRBJ2-5; D not certain. The CDR3 totals 11 residues. Germline CDR1 is SNHLY and CDR2 is FYNNEI. The chain's CDR3 is CASQALETQYF. The CDR3 DNA reads as TGTGCTTCTCAAGCTCTGGAGACCCAGTACTTC.

The CDR3: CASSLASANEQFF. CDR3 nucleotides: TGTGCCAGCAGCTTAGCTAGTGCGAATGAGCAGTTCTTC. The chain carries TRBV7-9 and TRBJ2-1; D uncertain. Between the trimmed V and J ends, which lost 0 bases and 7 bases, there was a span of 7 bases. The CDR3 sequence is 13 residues long. Germline V gives CDR1 SEHNR, CDR2 FQNEAQ (reference sequence).

This chain connects TRBV3-1 to TRBJ2-3, with TRBD2 identical over 8 bases. The CDR3 spans 15 residues. V lost 1 base and J lost 3; bases outside the gene matches: 3. Per germline, CDR1 LGHDT and CDR2 YNNKEL (reference sequence). The CDR3 DNA reads as TGTGCCAGCAGCCAAGTGGGACTAGTTACAGATACGCAGTATTTT. Protein: CASSQVGLVTDTQYF.

The chain recombines TRBV5-1 with TRBJ1-1; maybe TRBD1 (6 bases). Germline-derived CDR1 and CDR2 are SGHRS and YFSETQ. This CDR3 region has 15 residues. V lost 4 bases, J lost 4 bases, and 17 bases lay in between. As DNA, the CDR3 is TGCGCCAGCAGCATAACAGGGATGGGGGGCACTGAAGCTTTCTTT. Translated, it gives CASSITGMGGTEAFF.

This clonotype was counted only a few times. The chain recombines TRBV28 with TRBJ2-1, with TRBD2 identical over 8 bases. Germline CDR1 and CDR2: MDHEN and SYDVKM. The CDR3 has 14 amino acids. V was clipped by 8 bases and J by 4 bases; unmatched bases: 7. Here the CDR3 DNA reads TGTGCCAGCCGGAGCGGGAGCCAGTACAATGAGCAGTTCTTC. Its translation: CASRSGSQYNEQFF. The full variable domain, its missing parts supplied by reference TRBV28 and TRBJ2-1, is DVKVTQSSRYLVKRTGEKVFLECVQDMDHENMFWYRQDPGLGLRLIYFSYDVKMKEKGDIPEGYSVSREKKERFSLILESASTNQTSMYLCASRSGSQYNEQFFGPGTRLTVL.

This clonotype was detected only a few times. The chain links TRBV7-3 to TRBJ2-3; TRBD1 aligns across 10 bases. The CDR3 is made up of 16 amino acids. V shed 5 bases, J shed 1 base, and the junction held 6 bases outside the gene matches. Germline loops: CDR1 SGHTA, CDR2 FQGTGA. The CDR3 here is CASSATGTGGTDTQYF. CDR3 nucleotides: TGTGCCAGCAGCGCCACCGGGACAGGGGGCACAGATACGCAGTATTTT. The entire variable domain, with the rest obtained from reference TRBV7-3 and TRBJ2-3, is as follows: GAGVSQTPSNKVTEKGKYVELRCDPISGHTALYWYRQSLGQGPEFLIYFQGTGAADDSGLPNDRFFAVRPEGSVSTLKIQRTERGDSAVYLCASSATGTGGTDTQYFGPGTRLTVL.

This clonotype was observed a few times. This chain connects TRBV20-1 to TRBJ2-5, with 7 bases lining up with TRBD1. The better agreement between TRBJ2-7 and the DNA end casts doubt on the J call. In germline, CDR1 is DFQATT, CDR2 SNEGSKA (reference sequence). The CDR3 runs to 16 residues. This CDR3 is CSARDPWQGVAYEQYF. As DNA, the CDR3 is TGCAGTGCTAGAGATCCGTGGCAGGGGGTGGCCTACGAGCAGTACTTC.

This clonotype occurred many times. This chain connects TRBV27 to TRBJ2-6; no firm D call. Germline V lookup: CDR1 MNHEY, CDR2 SMNVEV (reference sequence). The CDR3 length is 15 residues. Trimming removed 3 bases at V and 0 bases at J, with 6 bases between. The CDR3 DNA reads as TGTGCCAGCAGTTTTTGGAGCTCTGGGGCCAACGTCCTGACTTTC. Its translation: CASSFWSSGANVLTF.

This clonotype was picked up one time. The chain joins TRBV11-2 to TRBJ2-7; 11 bases match TRBD2. Germline values: CDR1 SGHAT, CDR2 FQNNGV. The CDR3 loop spans 15 amino acids. V dropped 6 bases and J dropped 6; count of bases not matched to a gene: 10. The CDR3, as DNA: TGTGCCAGCAGACTAAATAGCGGGAGGGCCCGCGAGCAGTACTTC. Translated, it gives CASRLNSGRAREQYF.